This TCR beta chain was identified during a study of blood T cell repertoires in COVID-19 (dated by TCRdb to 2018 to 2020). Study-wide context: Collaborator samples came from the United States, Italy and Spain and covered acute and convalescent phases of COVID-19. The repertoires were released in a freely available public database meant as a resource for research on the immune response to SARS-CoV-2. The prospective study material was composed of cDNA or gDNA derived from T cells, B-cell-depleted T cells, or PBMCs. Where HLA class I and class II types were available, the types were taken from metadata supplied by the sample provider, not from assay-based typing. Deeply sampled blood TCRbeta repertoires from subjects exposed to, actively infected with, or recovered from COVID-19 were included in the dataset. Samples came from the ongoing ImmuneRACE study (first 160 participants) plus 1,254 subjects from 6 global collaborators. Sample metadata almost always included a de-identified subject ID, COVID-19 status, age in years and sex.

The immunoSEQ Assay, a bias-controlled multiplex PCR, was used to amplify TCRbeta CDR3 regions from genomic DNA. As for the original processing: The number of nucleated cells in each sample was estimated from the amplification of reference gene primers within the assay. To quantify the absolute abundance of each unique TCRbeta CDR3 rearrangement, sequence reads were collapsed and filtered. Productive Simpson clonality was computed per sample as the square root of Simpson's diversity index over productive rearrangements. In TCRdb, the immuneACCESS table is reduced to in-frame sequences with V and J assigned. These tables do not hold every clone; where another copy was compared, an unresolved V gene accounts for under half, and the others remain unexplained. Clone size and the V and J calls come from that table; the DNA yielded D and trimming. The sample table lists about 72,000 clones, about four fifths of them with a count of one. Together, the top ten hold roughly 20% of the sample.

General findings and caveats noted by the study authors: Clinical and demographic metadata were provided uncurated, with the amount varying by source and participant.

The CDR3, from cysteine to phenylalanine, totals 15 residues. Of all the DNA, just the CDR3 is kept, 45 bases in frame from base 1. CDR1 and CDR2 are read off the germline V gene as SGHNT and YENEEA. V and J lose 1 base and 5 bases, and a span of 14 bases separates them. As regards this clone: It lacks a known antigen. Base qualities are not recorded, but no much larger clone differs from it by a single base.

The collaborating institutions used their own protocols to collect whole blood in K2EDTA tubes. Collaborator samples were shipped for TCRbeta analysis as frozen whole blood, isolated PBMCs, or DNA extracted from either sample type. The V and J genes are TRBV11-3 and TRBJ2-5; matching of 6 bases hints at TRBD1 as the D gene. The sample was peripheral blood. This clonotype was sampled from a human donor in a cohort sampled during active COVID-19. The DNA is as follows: TGTGCCAGCAGCTTAGGAGCAGGGGATGGGGAGACCCAGTACTTC. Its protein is CASSLGAGDGETQYF.